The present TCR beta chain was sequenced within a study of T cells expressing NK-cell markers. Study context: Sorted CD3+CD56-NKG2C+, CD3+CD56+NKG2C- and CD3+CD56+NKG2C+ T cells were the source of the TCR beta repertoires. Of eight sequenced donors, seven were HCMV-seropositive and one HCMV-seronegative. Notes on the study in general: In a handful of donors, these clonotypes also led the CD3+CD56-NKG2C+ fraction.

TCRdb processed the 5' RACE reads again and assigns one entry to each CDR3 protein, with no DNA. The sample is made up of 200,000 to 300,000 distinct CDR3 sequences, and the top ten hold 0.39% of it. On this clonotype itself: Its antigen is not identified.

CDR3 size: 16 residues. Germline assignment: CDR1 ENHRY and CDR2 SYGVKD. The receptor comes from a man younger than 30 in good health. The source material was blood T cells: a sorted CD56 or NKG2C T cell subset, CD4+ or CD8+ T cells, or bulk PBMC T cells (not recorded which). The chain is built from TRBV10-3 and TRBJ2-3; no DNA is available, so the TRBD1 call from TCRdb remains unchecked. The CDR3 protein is CAIQPDGQGLTDTQYF.